This T cell receptor (beta chain) derives from a study of T cell responses to AZD1222 COVID-19 vaccine. The repertoire was sequenced with immunoSEQ multiplex PCR; TCRdb's copy has only in-frame clones and lacks some. This sample carries 110,000 or so clones, approximately 86% of them seen once, and the ten largest clones take 17%. This clone was seen a handful of times. What it binds is not known. Study observations and caveats: Only a handful of AZD1222 recipients, roughly six in all, had baseline seropositivity.

This receptor was identified in an adult who received the AZD1222 COVID-19 vaccine. The sequences come from peripheral blood, collected 28 days after the second AZD1222 dose.

This CDR3 reads CASRDQGATEAFF. CDR3 in DNA: TGTGCCAGCAGGGATCAGGGGGCAACTGAAGCTTTCTTT. The V gene is TRBV6-5, the J gene TRBJ1-1; 8 bases line up with TRBD1. The CDR3 totals 13 residues. Germline CDR1 MNHEY, CDR2 SVGAGI. J was trimmed by 5 bases and V by 6 bases; bases with no gene match: 5.